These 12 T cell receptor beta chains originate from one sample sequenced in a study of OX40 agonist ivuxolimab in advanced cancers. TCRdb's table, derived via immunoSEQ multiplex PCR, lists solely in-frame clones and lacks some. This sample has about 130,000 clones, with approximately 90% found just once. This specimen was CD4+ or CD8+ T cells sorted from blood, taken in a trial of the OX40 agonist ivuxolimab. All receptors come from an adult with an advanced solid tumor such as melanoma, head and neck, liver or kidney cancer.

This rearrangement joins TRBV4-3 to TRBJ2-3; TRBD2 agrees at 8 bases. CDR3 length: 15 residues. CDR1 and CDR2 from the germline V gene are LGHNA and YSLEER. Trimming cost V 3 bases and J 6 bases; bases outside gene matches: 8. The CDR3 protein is CASSQRDGLADTQYF. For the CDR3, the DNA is TGCGCCAGCAGCCAGCGCGACGGACTAGCCGATACGCAGTATTTT.

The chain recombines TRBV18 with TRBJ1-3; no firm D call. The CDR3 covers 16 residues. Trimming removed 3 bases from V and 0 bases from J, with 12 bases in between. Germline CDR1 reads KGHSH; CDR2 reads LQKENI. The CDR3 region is CASSPFQQSSGNTIYF. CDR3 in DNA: TGTGCCAGCTCACCGTTTCAGCAGAGCTCTGGAAACACCATATATTTT. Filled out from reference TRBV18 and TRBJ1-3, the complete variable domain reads NAGVMQNPRHLVRRRGQEARLRCSPMKGHSHVYWYRQLPEEGLKFMVYLQKENIIDESGMPKERFSAEFPKEGPSILRIQQVVRGDSAAYFCASSPFQQSSGNTIYFGEGSWLTVV.

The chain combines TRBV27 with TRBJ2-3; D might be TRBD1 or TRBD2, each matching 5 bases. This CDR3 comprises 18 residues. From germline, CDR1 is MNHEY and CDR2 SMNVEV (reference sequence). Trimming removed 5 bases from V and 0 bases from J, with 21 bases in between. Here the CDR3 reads CASSPSPPGRTSTDTQYF. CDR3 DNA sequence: TGTGCCAGCAGTCCCAGCCCTCCGGGACGGACTAGCACAGATACGCAGTATTTT.

The CDR3 DNA reads TGTGCCAGCAGTTCCCTCAGGGGGGCAAACTCCTACAATGAGCAGTTCTTC. Its translation is CASSSLRGANSYNEQFF. This chain joins TRBV7-8 and TRBJ2-1; D is perhaps TRBD1 (7 bases). Germline CDR1 SGHVS, CDR2 FQNEAQ. The V and J ends lost 6 bases and 0 bases respectively, with 18 bases between them. This CDR3 has 17 residues. Filled out from reference TRBV7-8 and TRBJ2-1, the complete variable domain reads GAGVSQSPRYKVAKRGQDVALRCDPISGHVSLFWYQQALGQGPEFLTYFQNEAQLDKSGLPSDRFFAERPEGSVSTLKIQRTQQEDSAVYLCASSSLRGANSYNEQFFGPGTRLTVL.

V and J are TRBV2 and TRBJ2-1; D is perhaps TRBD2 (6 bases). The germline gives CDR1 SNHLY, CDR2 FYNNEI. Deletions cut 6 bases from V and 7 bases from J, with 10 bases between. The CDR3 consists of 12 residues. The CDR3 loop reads CASSQTSNEQFF. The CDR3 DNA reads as TGTGCCAGCAGCCAGACTAGTAATGAGCAGTTCTTC.

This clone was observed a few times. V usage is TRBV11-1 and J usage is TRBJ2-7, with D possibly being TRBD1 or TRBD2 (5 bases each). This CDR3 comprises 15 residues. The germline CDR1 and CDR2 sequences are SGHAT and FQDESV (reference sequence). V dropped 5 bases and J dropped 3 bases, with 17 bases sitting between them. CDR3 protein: CASSPRPGRDYEQYF. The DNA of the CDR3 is TGTGCCAGCAGCCCACGACCGGGACGGGACTACGAGCAGTACTTC. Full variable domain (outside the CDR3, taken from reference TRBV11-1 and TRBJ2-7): EAEVAQSPRYKITEKSQAVAFWCDPISGHATLYWYRQILGQGPELLVQFQDESVVDDSQLPKDRFSAERLKGVDSTLKIQPAELGDSAMYLCASSPRPGRDYEQYFGPGTRLTVT.

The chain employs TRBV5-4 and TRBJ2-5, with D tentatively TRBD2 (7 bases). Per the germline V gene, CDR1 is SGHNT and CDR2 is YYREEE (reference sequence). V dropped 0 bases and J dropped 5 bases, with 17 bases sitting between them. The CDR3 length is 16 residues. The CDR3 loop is CASSLARGASRETQYF. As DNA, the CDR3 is TGTGCCAGCAGCTTGGCTCGGGGGGCAAGTCGGGAGACCCAGTACTTC.

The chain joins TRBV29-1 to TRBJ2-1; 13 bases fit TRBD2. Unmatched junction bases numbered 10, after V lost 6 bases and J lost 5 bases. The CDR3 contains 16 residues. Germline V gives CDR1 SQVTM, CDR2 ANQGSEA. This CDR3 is CSVDRGTSGNHNEQFF. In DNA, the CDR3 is TGCAGCGTCGACCGAGGGACTAGCGGGAACCACAATGAGCAGTTCTTC.

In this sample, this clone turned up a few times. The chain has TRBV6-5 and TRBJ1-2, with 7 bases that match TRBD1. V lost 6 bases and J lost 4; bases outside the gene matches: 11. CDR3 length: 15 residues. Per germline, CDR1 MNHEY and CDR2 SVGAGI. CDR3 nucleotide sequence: TGTGCCAGCAGGAACGGACAGGAACTCTTCTATGGCTACACCTTC. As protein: CASRNGQELFYGYTF.

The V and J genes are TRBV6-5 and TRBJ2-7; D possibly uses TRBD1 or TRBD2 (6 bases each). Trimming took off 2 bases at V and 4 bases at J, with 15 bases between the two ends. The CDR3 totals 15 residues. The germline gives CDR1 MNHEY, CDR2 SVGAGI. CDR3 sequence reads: CASSYHGGGEYEQYF. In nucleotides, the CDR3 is TGTGCCAGCAGTTACCACGGAGGGGGAGAATACGAGCAGTACTTC.

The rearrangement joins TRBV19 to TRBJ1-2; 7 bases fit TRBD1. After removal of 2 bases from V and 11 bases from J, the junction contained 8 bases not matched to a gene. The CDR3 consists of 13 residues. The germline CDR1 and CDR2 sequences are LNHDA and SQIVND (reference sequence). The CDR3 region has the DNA TGTGCCAGTAGTATAAACGGACAGGCGTGGTACACCTTC. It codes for CASSINGQAWYTF.

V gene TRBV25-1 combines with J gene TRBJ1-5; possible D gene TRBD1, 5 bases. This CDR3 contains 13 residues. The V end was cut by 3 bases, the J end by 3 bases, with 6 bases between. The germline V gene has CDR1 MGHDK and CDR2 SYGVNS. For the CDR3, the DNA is TGTGCCAGCAGTGAGGGACTCAATCAGCCCCAGCATTTT. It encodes CASSEGLNQPQHF.